A single sample is the source of the 11 T cell receptor beta chains below, sequenced in a study of cytomegalovirus exposure and HLA in healthy donors. Only in-frame clones appear in the TCRdb table, and some are missing; sequencing was by immunoSEQ multiplex PCR. The profile shows about 62,000 clones, 95% of them singletons. The material sequenced was PBMCs. The receptors originated from a woman under 30 in good health and CMV-seropositive.

The chain is built from TRBV23-1 and TRBJ1-1; 9 nucleotides match TRBD1. TRBV23-1 is labeled an ORF, and its function is uncertain. The CDR3 runs 13 residues. The ends lost 6 bases at V and 4 bases at J; junction bases unmatched: 3. The CDR3, as DNA: TGCGCCAGCAGAGACAGGGGGGGCACTGAAGCTTTCTTT. It codes for CASRDRGGTEAFF.

CDR3: CASSLRVAEQYF. The CDR3 coding sequence is TGTGCCAGCAGCTTACGGGTAGCCGAGCAGTACTTC. The chain has TRBV5-6 and TRBJ2-7; D unresolved. The germline V and J ends were trimmed by 2 bases and 6 bases, with 9 bases remaining between them. CDR1 is SGHDT and CDR2 is YYEEEE in the germline V gene. This CDR3 has 12 amino acids.

V usage is TRBV7-8 and J usage is TRBJ1-1; possibly TRBD1 for D (5 bases). The CDR3 is 17 amino acids. Germline values: CDR1 SGHVS, CDR2 FQNEAQ. The V end lost 1 base, the J end lost 4 bases, and 19 bases lay between the germline ends. CDR3: CASSLVGPRAKGTEAFF. CDR3 sequence (DNA): TGTGCCAGCAGCTTAGTTGGGCCCAGGGCGAAGGGCACTGAAGCTTTCTTT. Full variable domain (outside the CDR3, taken from reference TRBV7-8 and TRBJ1-1): GAGVSQSPRYKVAKRGQDVALRCDPISGHVSLFWYQQALGQGPEFLTYFQNEAQLDKSGLPSDRFFAERPEGSVSTLKIQRTQQEDSAVYLCASSLVGPRAKGTEAFFGQGTRLTVV.

The CDR3 here is CASSIRTFSEQYF. In DNA form, the CDR3 reads TGTGCCAGTAGTATACGGACTTTCTCCGAGCAGTACTTC. The genes are TRBV19 and TRBJ2-7, with a weak D call TRBD2 (5 bases). CDR1 LNHDA and CDR2 SQIVND come from the germline V gene (reference sequence). Trimming cost V 2 bases and J 6 bases, with 11 bases left between them. The CDR3 has 13 amino acids.

This clone was seen only once. The rearrangement joins TRBV29-1 to TRBJ1-2, with a tentative D call TRBD1 (5 bases). With 7 bases removed from V and 2 bases from J, the gap between germline ends came to 14 bases. Per the germline V gene, CDR1 is SQVTM and CDR2 is ANQGSEA. This CDR3 is 13 amino acids long. The CDR3 DNA reads as TGCAGCGCCTCCATGACAGAGAACTATGGCTACACCTTC. Amino acid sequence: CSASMTENYGYTF.

This clone has just a few counts. A junction end diverges from the germline sequence, so it may reflect a read error. The rearrangement links TRBV29-1 to TRBJ2-1; TRBD1 might be the D (6 bases). This CDR3 is 12 amino acids long. CDR1 and CDR2 from the germline V gene are SQVTM and ANQGSEA. The CDR3 sequence: CSAEDRSGEQFF. CDR3 DNA sequence: TGCAGCGCTGAAGACAGGTCCGGAGAGCAGTTCTTC.

The gene calls are TRBV7-9 and TRBJ1-4, with a tentative D call TRBD1 (5 bases). Germline loops: CDR1 SEHNR, CDR2 FQNEAQ (reference sequence). There are 14 residues in the CDR3. Trimming pared 2 bases from V and 8 bases from J, leaving 12 bases between. CDR3: CASSLTQGSEKLFF. The CDR3 DNA sequence: TGTGCCAGCAGCTTAACGCAGGGTTCGGAAAAACTGTTTTTT.

The chain carries TRBV6-5 and TRBJ1-1, with TRBD1 as a possible D gene (6 bases). This CDR3 contains 14 residues. CDR1 and CDR2 from the germline V gene are MNHEY and SVGAGI. V was pared by 2 bases and J by 6 bases, with 13 bases between. The chain's CDR3 is CASSYGRGGAEAFF. The CDR3 bases are TGTGCCAGCAGTTACGGCAGGGGAGGGGCTGAAGCTTTCTTT.

The chain is built from TRBV14 and TRBJ2-7; D is undetermined. V lost 0 bases and J lost 7, with 13 bases in between. CDR1 and CDR2 (germline): SGHDN, FVKESK. The CDR3 is 14 amino acids. CDR3 in DNA: TGTGCCAGCAGCCAAGATTTTCGGTCTGGTGAGCAGTACTTC. Translation gives CASSQDFRSGEQYF. Supplemented by reference TRBV14 and TRBJ2-7, the full variable domain reads EAGVTQFPSHSVIEKGQTVTLRCDPISGHDNLYWYRRVMGKEIKFLLHFVKESKQDESGMPNNRFLAERTGGTYSTLKVQPAELEDSGVYFCASSQDFRSGEQYFGPGTRLTVT.

DNA of the CDR3: TGTGCCAGCAGAGGACAGCCTCAAGAGACCCAGTACTTC. Protein product: CASRGQPQETQYF. The chain has TRBV2 and TRBJ2-5; D is possibly TRBD1 (6 bases). The ends were cut back, 6 bases at V and 2 bases at J, with 10 bases in the middle. The CDR3 covers 13 residues. Germline lookup yields CDR1 SNHLY and CDR2 FYNNEI.

The count of this clone is one. The rearrangement joins TRBV27 to TRBJ1-2; D gene ambiguous. Between the trimmed V and J ends, which lost 3 bases and 0 bases, there was a span of 8 bases. The V gene's germline CDR1 is MNHEY and CDR2 SMNVEV (reference sequence). This CDR3 is 14 amino acids long. The CDR3 region has the DNA TGTGCCAGCAGTTTTATGGGCCCTAACTATGGCTACACCTTC. Its translation: CASSFMGPNYGYTF.